The 32 T cell receptor beta chains listed next were all sequenced from one sample in a study of OX40 agonist ivuxolimab in advanced cancers. TCRdb's table, derived via immunoSEQ multiplex PCR, lists solely in-frame clones and lacks some. This table has about 67,000 clones, about 89% appearing once. The specimen comprised CD4+ or CD8+ T cells sorted from blood, sampled in a trial of the OX40 agonist ivuxolimab. These TCRs come from an adult with an advanced solid tumor such as melanoma, head and neck, liver or kidney cancer.

The rearrangement uses TRBV2 and TRBJ2-2; 9 bases line up with TRBD1. The CDR3 is 14 residues long. CDR1 and CDR2 from the germline V gene are SNHLY and FYNNEI. J lost 4 bases, V lost 9 bases, and 6 bases had no gene match. The CDR3: CASRGQGRTGELFF. In nucleotides, the CDR3 is TGTGCCAGTAGGGGACAGGGTCGCACCGGGGAGCTGTTTTTT.

The chain carries TRBV2 and TRBJ1-5; no clear D. CDR1 is SNHLY and CDR2 is FYNNEI in the germline V gene. V lost 7 bases and J lost 4, with 11 bases in between. The CDR3 spans 13 residues. CDR3: CASNSEGNQPQHF. CDR3 bases: TGTGCCAGCAATTCGGAGGGAAATCAGCCCCAGCATTTT.

The chain joins TRBV27 to TRBJ1-5; 11 bases are a match to TRBD1. The trim removed 5 bases at V and 6 bases at J, leaving 6 bases unmatched. The germline V gene has CDR1 MNHEY and CDR2 SMNVEV (reference sequence). The CDR3 spans 15 residues. Written as DNA, the CDR3 is TGTGCCAGCAGTCCGGACAGGGGGCCCGGTCAGCCCCAGCATTTT. It is translated as CASSPDRGPGQPQHF.

The chain is built from TRBV6-1 and TRBJ2-7, with unresolved D. The CDR3 runs 12 residues. The V end was cut by 5 bases, the J end by 6 bases, with 11 bases between. Germline V gene lookup returns CDR1 MNHNS and CDR2 SASEGT. The CDR3 spells CASSRAPGEQYF. Written as DNA, the CDR3 is TGTGCCAGCAGTCGAGCCCCTGGCGAGCAGTACTTC.

The J gene is TRBJ1-2, the V gene TRBV9; weak D call: TRBD1 (5 bases). CDR1 SGDLS and CDR2 YYNGEE come from the germline V gene. Between the trimmed V and J ends, which lost 4 bases and 8 bases, there was a span of 21 bases. The CDR3 spans 15 residues. The CDR3 region has the DNA TGTGCCAGCAGCCCACAGGTCGACGGGAGGGTGGGCTACACCTTC. Translating it yields CASSPQVDGRVGYTF. Combining the CDR3 with reference TRBV9 and TRBJ1-2 gives the whole variable domain DSGVTQTPKHLITATGQRVTLRCSPRSGDLSVYWYQQSLDQGLQFLIQYYNGEERAKGNILERFSAQQFPDLHSELNLSSLELGDSALYFCASSPQVDGRVGYTFGSGTRLTVV.

V is TRBV7-6 and J is TRBJ1-5, with D uncertain. The V gene lost 5 bases and the J gene lost 6 bases, with 11 bases spanning the gap. Per the germline V gene, CDR1 is SGHVS and CDR2 is FNYEAQ. CDR3 length: 13 residues. The DNA for the CDR3 is TGTGCCAGCAGCCCATCTGTCGGTCAGCCCCAGCATTTT. Its translation: CASSPSVGQPQHF.

This clone was seen only once. The chain has TRBV28 and TRBJ1-2; D is perhaps TRBD1 (6 bases). In germline, CDR1 is MDHEN, CDR2 SYDVKM. The CDR3 runs to 14 residues. Trimming pared 6 bases from V and 2 bases from J, leaving 13 bases between. CDR3 bases: TGTGCCAGCAGACCATCGGGACACAACTATGGCTACACCTTC. Translating gives CASRPSGHNYGYTF.

The table lists this clone with a few counts. The CDR3 protein is CASSPGQGGRQFF. CDR3 DNA: TGTGCCAGCAGTCCCGGACAGGGTGGTCGGCAGTTCTTC. The gene calls are TRBV28 and TRBJ2-1, with 8 bases lining up with TRBD1. The CDR3 runs to 13 residues. Trimming removed 5 bases from V and 12 bases from J; junction bases left unmatched: 9. From germline, CDR1 is MDHEN and CDR2 SYDVKM.

V usage is TRBV28 and J usage is TRBJ1-3, with a possible D match to TRBD1 (5 bases). Trimming cost V 3 bases and J 4 bases, with 10 bases left between them. CDR3 length: 14 residues. Germline CDR1 and CDR2: MDHEN and SYDVKM. The DNA of the CDR3 is TGTGCCAGCAGTTTCCCAGGGTCAGGAAACACCATATATTTT. It yields the protein CASSFPGSGNTIYF.

The rearrangement links TRBV10-2 to TRBJ2-7; 10 bases line up with TRBD2. Trimming at V came to 2 bases and at J to 2 bases, leaving 6 bases not matched to a gene. Germline V gene data show CDR1 as WSHSY and CDR2 as SAAADI. CDR3 size: 16 residues. CDR3 region: CASSEARLAGAYEQYF. The DNA for the CDR3 is TGCGCCAGCAGTGAGGCACGGCTAGCGGGAGCCTACGAGCAGTACTTC.

The chain carries TRBV7-2 and TRBJ1-4; D not certain. The V gene's germline CDR1 is SGHTA and CDR2 FQGNSA. V lost 2 bases to trimming and J lost 0 bases, with 10 bases between them. The CDR3 totals 16 residues. CDR3: CASSLNSMSTNEKLFF. Here the CDR3 DNA reads TGTGCCAGCAGCTTAAACTCGATGTCAACTAATGAAAAACTGTTTTTT.

The chain carries TRBV19 and TRBJ2-2; TRBD1 aligns across 9 bases. Trimming removed 4 bases from V and 5 bases from J; junction bases left unmatched: 5. CDR3 size: 15 residues. Looked up from germline, CDR1 is LNHDA and CDR2 is SQIVND (reference sequence). The CDR3 spells CASSTGQGRTGELFF. CDR3 nucleotide sequence: TGTGCCAGTAGTACGGGACAGGGTAGGACCGGGGAGCTGTTTTTT. Looking up the rest from reference TRBV19 and TRBJ2-2 gives the full variable domain: DGGITQSPKYLFRKEGQNVTLSCEQNLNHDAMYWYRQDPGQGLRLIYYSQIVNDFQKGDIAEGYSVSREKKESFPLTVTSAQKNPTAFYLCASSTGQGRTGELFFGEGSRLTVL.

The genes are TRBV10-3 and TRBJ1-1; 7 bases are a match to TRBD1. Losses at the gene ends were 2 bases for V and 1 base for J; bases not matched to a gene: 4. This CDR3 spans 15 amino acids. Per germline, CDR1 ENHRY and CDR2 SYGVKD. The CDR3 region is CAISEPGQANTEAFF. The CDR3 nucleotides read TGTGCCATCAGTGAGCCAGGACAGGCGAACACTGAAGCTTTCTTT.

The chain combines TRBV2 with TRBJ2-3, with TRBD2 identical over 7 bases. This CDR3 region has 15 residues. Per the germline V gene, CDR1 is SNHLY and CDR2 is FYNNEI. V lost 8 bases and J lost 5; bases outside the gene matches: 13. For the CDR3, the DNA is TGTGCCAGCTCCCCTAGCGGTTCCCCACGAGATACGCAGTATTTT. Encoded protein: CASSPSGSPRDTQYF.

This clone was found once. The J gene is TRBJ1-2, the V gene TRBV2, with D hard to call. V was cut by 4 bases and J by 3 bases, with 12 bases left in between. The germline V gene has CDR1 SNHLY and CDR2 FYNNEI. CDR3 length: 14 residues. The CDR3 spells CASSGVGSDYGYTF. The CDR3, as DNA: TGTGCCAGCAGTGGAGTGGGGTCAGACTATGGCTACACCTTC.

The J gene is TRBJ2-7, the V gene TRBV28; D is ambiguous. The ends were cut back, 6 bases at V and 0 bases at J, with 6 bases in the middle. CDR3 size: 12 residues. CDR1 is MDHEN and CDR2 is SYDVKM in the germline V gene. The CDR3 here is CASRSHSYEQYF. CDR3 sequence (DNA): TGTGCCAGCAGGTCCCACTCCTACGAGCAGTACTTC.

In its sample, this clone was seen once. The V call is TRBV7-9, the J call TRBJ1-4; D gene uncertain. Germline V gives CDR1 SEHNR, CDR2 FQNEAQ (reference sequence). V was pared by 5 bases and J by 2 bases, with 9 bases between. The CDR3 spans 14 residues. The CDR3 spells CASSLGGTNEKLFF. DNA of the CDR3: TGTGCCAGCAGCCTCGGTGGGACTAATGAAAAACTGTTTTTT.

The genes are TRBV4-3 and TRBJ1-6; D is perhaps TRBD1 (5 bases). This CDR3 region has 15 residues. Germline V gene data show CDR1 as LGHNA and CDR2 as YSLEER. With 1 base removed from V and 12 bases from J, the gap between germline ends came to 16 bases. The CDR3 loop is CASSQARAGPRPLHF. Here the CDR3 DNA reads TGCGCCAGCAGCCAAGCCAGGGCAGGCCCTAGACCCCTCCACTTT.

CDR3 DNA sequence: TGTGCCATCAGTGAGTCGACAGGGGGAAGCTACGAGCAGTACTTC. It is translated as CAISESTGGSYEQYF. The V call is TRBV10-3, the J call TRBJ2-7; TRBD1 agrees at 9 bases. In germline, CDR1 is ENHRY, CDR2 SYGVKD. The CDR3 length is 15 residues. The V segment lost 0 bases and the J segment 3 bases; nucleotides outside the gene matches: 3.

The chain is built from TRBV5-1 and TRBJ2-1, with 13 bases aligning to TRBD2. This CDR3 spans 15 amino acids. V trimming: 4 bases; J trimming: 8 bases; junction bases outside the gene matches: 6. Germline loops: CDR1 SGHRS, CDR2 YFSETQ. CDR3 amino acids: CASSRGLAGIDEQFF. The CDR3 DNA reads as TGCGCCAGCAGCCGGGGACTAGCGGGAATCGATGAGCAGTTCTTC.

This rearrangement joins TRBV10-1 to TRBJ2-5; D call uncertain. The J call may be wrong; the DNA end is better matched by TRBJ2-7. CDR3 length: 12 residues. Germline loops: CDR1 WNHNN, CDR2 SYGVQD (reference sequence). CDR3 in DNA: TGCGCCAGCAGTCGACCAAGTGGCGAGCAGTACTTC. It is translated as CASSRPSGEQYF.

The V call is TRBV15, the J call TRBJ2-7; D possibly corresponds to TRBD2 (6 bases). Deletions cut 0 bases from V and 0 bases from J, with 9 bases between. CDR3 length equals 15 residues. Germline-derived CDR1 and CDR2 are LNHNV and YYDKDF (reference sequence). The CDR3 nucleotides read TGTGCCACCAGCAGAGATAGGGGAGGCTCCTACGAGCAGTACTTC. This sequence encodes CATSRDRGGSYEQYF. The complete variable domain, with remaining parts taken from reference TRBV15 and TRBJ2-7, reads DAMVIQNPRYQVTQFGKPVTLSCSQTLNHNVMYWYQQKSSQAPKLLFHYYDKDFNNEADTPDNFQSRRPNTSFCFLDIRSPGLGDTAMYLCATSRDRGGSYEQYFGPGTRLTVT.

The chain uses TRBV19 and TRBJ2-7; 7 nucleotides agree with TRBD2. In germline, CDR1 is LNHDA, CDR2 SQIVND (reference sequence). After removal of 0 bases from V and 4 bases from J, the junction contained 9 bases not matched to a gene. The CDR3 contains 16 residues. CDR3 nucleotides: TGTGCCAGTAGTATAGATCTGGCTAGCGGACGGTACGAGCAGTACTTC. The encoded protein is CASSIDLASGRYEQYF.

This chain uses TRBV5-1 with TRBJ2-7, with 11 bases identical to TRBD1. The germline V gene encodes CDR1 SGHRS and CDR2 YFSETQ. Trimming at V came to 4 bases and at J to 4 bases, leaving 4 bases not matched to a gene. This CDR3 comprises 14 residues. The CDR3 DNA sequence: TGCGCCAGCAGCGTCGGGACAGGGGGGTACGAGCAGTACTTC. This encodes CASSVGTGGYEQYF.

V gene TRBV7-3 combines with J gene TRBJ2-6, with TRBD1 as a possible D gene (5 bases). Germline V CDR1 and CDR2: SGHTA, FQGTGA. Between the trimmed V and J ends, which lost 7 bases and 4 bases, there was a span of 29 bases. CDR3 length: 20 amino acids. The CDR3 nucleotides are TGTGCCAGCATCCATACCCTACGACAGTGGCCACCGGGCGGGGCCAACGTCCTGACTTTC. Encoded protein: CASIHTLRQWPPGGANVLTF.

This clone was picked up one time. The V and J genes are TRBV27 and TRBJ1-2; D is perhaps TRBD1 (5 bases). This CDR3 contains 17 residues. CDR1 is MNHEY, CDR2 SMNVEV, per germline (reference sequence). Deletions cut 0 bases from V and 3 bases from J, with 17 bases between. The CDR3, as DNA: TGTGCCAGCAGTTTATCGGGGGGGTCCCTGGGTTACTATGGCTACACCTTC. It yields the protein CASSLSGGSLGYYGYTF.

This clone was counted between two and nine times. The chain combines TRBV2 with TRBJ2-2; possibly TRBD2 for D (5 bases). This CDR3 spans 14 amino acids. V gave up 4 bases and J gave up 6 bases, with 12 bases separating them. The germline gives CDR1 SNHLY, CDR2 FYNNEI. The CDR3 DNA follows: TGTGCCAGCAGTGTTCCCGGAGGATCCGGGGAGCTGTTTTTT. It translates to CASSVPGGSGELFF.

The gene calls are TRBV2 and TRBJ1-2; 7 bases match TRBD1. The CDR3 extends over 15 amino acids. V lost 3 bases and J lost 4; bases outside the gene matches: 8. Germline V gene data show CDR1 as SNHLY and CDR2 as FYNNEI. CDR3 amino acids: CASSEGQPPGYGYTF. CDR3 DNA: TGTGCCAGCAGTGAGGGACAGCCCCCCGGCTATGGCTACACCTTC.

The chain is built from TRBV9 and TRBJ2-3, with 14 bases lining up with TRBD2. V lost 0 bases, J lost 6 bases, and 6 bases stayed unmatched. In germline, CDR1 is SGDLS, CDR2 YYNGEE. The CDR3 spans 17 residues. The CDR3 DNA follows: TGTGCCAGCAGCGTAGGACTAGCGGGAGGGTTCAAGGATACGCAGTATTTT. Its protein is CASSVGLAGGFKDTQYF.

The rearrangement joins TRBV7-8 to TRBJ2-5; TRBD1 might be the D (6 bases). Germline CDR1 is SGHVS and CDR2 is FQNEAQ. V lost 2 bases, J lost 5 bases, and 12 bases lay in between. CDR3 size: 14 residues. CDR3 nucleotide sequence: TGTGCCAGCAGCTTACAGGGGATAGATGAGACCCAGTACTTC. This sequence encodes CASSLQGIDETQYF.

V gene TRBV18 combines with J gene TRBJ2-5, with TRBD1 matching over 7 bases. V was clipped by 3 bases and J by 1 base; unmatched bases: 5. This CDR3 spans 15 amino acids. From germline, CDR1 is KGHSH and CDR2 LQKENI. The CDR3, as DNA: TGTGCCAGCTCACCGGGACAGCCATCCCAAGAGACCCAGTACTTC. It is translated as CASSPGQPSQETQYF.

The genes are TRBV2 and TRBJ2-7; 9 bases are shared with TRBD1. Germline assignment: CDR1 SNHLY and CDR2 FYNNEI. This CDR3 region has 12 residues. J lost 6 bases, V lost 4 bases, and 1 base had no gene match. CDR3 DNA: TGTGCCAGCAGTGGGACAGGGGTCGAGCAGTACTTC. Translating it yields CASSGTGVEQYF.